This T cell receptor (beta chain) was observed in a study of Ad26.COV2.S vaccination and SARS-CoV-2 variants. In the study overall: Donor joined the COV1001 Ad26.COV2.S trial arm. Findings of the study overall: Spike-specific TCR breadth in vaccine recipients exceeded that seen in placebo recipients.

Noted treatment: roughly 18 received Ad26.COV2.S at low or high dose, single or two shots; about 5 received placebo; per-sample allocation not given. It was on day 63 after the first vaccine or placebo injection that samples were taken. Trimming shortened V by 3 bases and J by 3 bases, and 8 bases separated the two germline ends. Germline V gene lookup returns CDR1 ENHRY and CDR2 SYGVKD. The CDR3 consists of 13 residues. Concerning this clone: The antigen remains undetermined.

Generated by immunoSEQ multiplex PCR, the TCRdb table keeps only in-frame clones and is missing some. The sample gives about 390,000 clones, 88% of which show up once; roughly 3% is in the top ten. The V gene is TRBV10-3, the J gene TRBJ2-5; possible D gene TRBD2, 5 bases. This clonotype was obtained from a person aged 18-65 years who received the Ad26.COV2.S COVID-19 vaccine or a placebo. Material: peripheral blood, obtained in a trial of Ad26.COV2.S vaccine versus placebo. The CDR3 is CAISEPGEETQYF. Written as DNA, the CDR3 is TGTGCCATCAGTGAACCCGGGGAAGAGACCCAGTACTTC.